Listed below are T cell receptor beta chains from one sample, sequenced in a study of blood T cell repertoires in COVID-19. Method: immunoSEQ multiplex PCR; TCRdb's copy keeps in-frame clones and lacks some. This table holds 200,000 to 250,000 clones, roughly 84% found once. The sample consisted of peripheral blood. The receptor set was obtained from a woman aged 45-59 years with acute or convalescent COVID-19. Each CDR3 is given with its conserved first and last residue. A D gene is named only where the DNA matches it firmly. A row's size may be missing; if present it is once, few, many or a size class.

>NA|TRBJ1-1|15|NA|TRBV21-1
CASSKGNRRNTEAFF
TGTGCCAGCAGCAAAGGGAACAGGCGCAACACTGAAGCTTTCTTT
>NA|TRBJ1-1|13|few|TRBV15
CATSRAVNTEAFF
TGTGCCACCAGCAGGGCGGTGAACACTGAAGCTTTCTTT
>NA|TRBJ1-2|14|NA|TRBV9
CASSPQPGVYGYTF
TGTGCCAGCAGCCCCCAACCCGGAGTCTATGGCTACACCTTC
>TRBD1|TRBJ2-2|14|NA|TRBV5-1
CASSSGQVTGELFF
TGCGCCAGCAGCTCGGGACAGGTCACCGGGGAGCTGTTTTTT
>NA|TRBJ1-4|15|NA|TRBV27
CASSLLRDSGEKLFF
TGTGCCAGCAGTTTATTACGGGATAGTGGCGAAAAACTGTTTTTT
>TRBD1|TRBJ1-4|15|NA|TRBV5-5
CASSFGWDSNEKLFF
TGTGCCAGCAGCTTCGGTTGGGACAGTAATGAAAAACTGTTTTTT
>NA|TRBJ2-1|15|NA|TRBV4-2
CASSRGQLLDNEQFF
TGTGCCAGCAGCCGCGGACAGTTGCTGGACAATGAGCAGTTCTTC
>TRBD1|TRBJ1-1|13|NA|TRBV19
CASSPGQGVWAFF
TGTGCCAGTAGTCCGGGACAGGGAGTATGGGCTTTCTTT
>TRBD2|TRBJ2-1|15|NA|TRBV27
CASRKLAGMFNEQFF
TGTGCCAGCAGAAAACTAGCGGGGATGTTCAATGAGCAGTTCTTC
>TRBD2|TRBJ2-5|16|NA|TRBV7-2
CASSLGLAGGEETQYF
TGTGCCAGCAGCCTGGGACTAGCGGGAGGGGAAGAGACCCAGTACTTC
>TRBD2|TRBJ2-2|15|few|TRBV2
CASRALAGATGELFF
TGTGCCAGCAGGGCTCTAGCGGGAGCCACCGGGGAGCTGTTTTTT
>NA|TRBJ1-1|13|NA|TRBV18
CASSQQGNTEAFF
TGTGCCAGCTCACAACAGGGGAACACTGAAGCTTTCTTT
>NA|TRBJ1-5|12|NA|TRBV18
CASSGENQPQHF
TGTGCCAGCTCCGGGGAGAATCAGCCCCAGCATTTT
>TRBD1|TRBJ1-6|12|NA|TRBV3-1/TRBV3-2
CASSQDRVRVHF
TGTGCCAGCAGCCAGGACAGGGTGAGAGTCCACTTT
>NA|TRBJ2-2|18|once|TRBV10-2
CASSESGSGFPNTGELFF
TGCGCCAGCAGTGAGTCGGGCTCTGGTTTCCCGAACACCGGGGAGCTGTTTTTT
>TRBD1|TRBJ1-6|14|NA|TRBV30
CASLLGQGDSPLHF
TGTGCCTCTCTACTGGGACAGGGGGATTCACCCCTCCACTTT
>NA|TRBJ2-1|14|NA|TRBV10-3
CAISDSGAYNEQFF
TGTGCCATCAGTGATTCAGGCGCCTACAATGAGCAGTTCTTC
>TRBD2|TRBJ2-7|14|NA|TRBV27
CASAVAGATYEQYF
TGTGCCAGCGCTGTAGCGGGGGCAACCTACGAGCAGTACTTC
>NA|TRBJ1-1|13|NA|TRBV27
CASSTSGITEAFF
NA
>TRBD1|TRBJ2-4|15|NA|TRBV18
CASSPDRGRWNIQYF
TGTGCCAGCTCACCGGACAGGGGCAGGTGGAACATTCAGTACTTC
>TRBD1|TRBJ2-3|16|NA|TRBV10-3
CAISEPDRGGTDTQYF
TGTGCCATCAGTGAGCCCGACAGGGGAGGCACAGATACGCAGTATTTT
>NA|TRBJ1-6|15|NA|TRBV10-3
CASRAASSYNSPLHF
TGTGCCTCCCGCGCAGCGAGCTCCTATAATTCACCCCTCCACTTT
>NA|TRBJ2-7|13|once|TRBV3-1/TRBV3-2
CASSQDRSDEQYF
TGTGCCAGCAGCCAAGATCGTAGCGACGAGCAGTACTTC
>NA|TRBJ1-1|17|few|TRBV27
CASSFLTGPFGNTEAFF
TGTGCCAGCAGTTTCCTGACAGGCCCCTTTGGGAACACTGAAGCTTTCTTT
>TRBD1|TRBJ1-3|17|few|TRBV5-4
CASSSRDRYLSGNTIYF
TGTGCCAGCAGTAGCCGGGACAGATATCTCTCTGGAAACACCATATATTTT
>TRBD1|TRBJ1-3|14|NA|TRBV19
CASNQQGHGNTIYF
TGTGCCAGTAACCAACAGGGGCACGGAAACACCATATATTTT
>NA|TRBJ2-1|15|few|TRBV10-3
CAIRRGDSGLNEQFF
TGTGCCATCAGGCGGGGGGACAGCGGGCTCAATGAGCAGTTCTTC
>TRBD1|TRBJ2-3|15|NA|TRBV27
CASADRVGVTDTQYF
TGTGCCAGCGCAGACAGGGTTGGGGTCACAGATACGCAGTATTTT
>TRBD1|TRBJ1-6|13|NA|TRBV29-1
CSVGQGKDSPLHF
TGCAGCGTGGGACAGGGGAAAGATTCACCCCTCCACTTT
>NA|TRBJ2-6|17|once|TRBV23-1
CASSKSHREPGANVLTF
TGCGCCAGCAGTAAATCCCACCGGGAGCCTGGGGCCAACGTCCTGACTTTC
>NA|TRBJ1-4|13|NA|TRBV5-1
CASSLGQDEKLFF
TGCGCCAGCAGCTTGGGGCAGGATGAAAAACTGTTTTTT
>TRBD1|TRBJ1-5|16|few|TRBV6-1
CASSEPPGAGGQPQHF
TGTGCCAGCAGTGAGCCCCCAGGGGCAGGGGGTCAGCCCCAGCATTTT
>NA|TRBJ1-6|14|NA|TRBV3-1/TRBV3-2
CASSQESGNSPLHF
TGTGCCAGCAGCCAAGAATCGGGGAATTCACCCCTCCACTTT
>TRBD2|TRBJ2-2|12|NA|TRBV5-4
CASSLVAGELFF
TGTGCCAGCAGCTTGGTAGCGGGAGAGCTGTTTTTT
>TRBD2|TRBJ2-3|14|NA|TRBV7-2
CASRGGVSTDTQYF
TGTGCCAGCAGGGGAGGGGTTAGCACAGATACGCAGTATTTT
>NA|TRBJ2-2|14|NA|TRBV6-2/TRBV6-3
CASSPRGRTGELFF
TGTGCCAGCAGCCCCAGGGGACGCACCGGGGAGCTGTTTTTT
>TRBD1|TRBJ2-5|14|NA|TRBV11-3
CASSRRQGQETQYF
TGTGCCAGCAGCCGGAGACAGGGGCAAGAGACCCAGTACTTC
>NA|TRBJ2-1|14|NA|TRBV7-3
CASSTGTGGHEQFF
TGTGCCAGCAGTACCGGGACGGGGGGCCATGAGCAGTTCTTC
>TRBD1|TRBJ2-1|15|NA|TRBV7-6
CASSTGTGGFNEQFF
TGTGCCAGCAGCACCGGCACAGGGGGATTTAATGAGCAGTTCTTC
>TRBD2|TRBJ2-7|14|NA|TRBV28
CASSLGLAAYEQYF
TGTGCCAGCAGTTTGGGACTAGCGGCCTACGAGCAGTACTTC
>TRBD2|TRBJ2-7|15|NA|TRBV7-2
CASRPGLAGAYEQYF
TGTGCCAGCAGACCAGGACTAGCGGGGGCCTACGAGCAGTACTTC
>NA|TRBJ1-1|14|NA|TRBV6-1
CASSGSGGLTEAFF
TGTGCCAGCAGTGGGTCAGGAGGGCTCACTGAAGCTTTCTTT
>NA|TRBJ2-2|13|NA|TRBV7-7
CASSLATGGELFF
TGTGCTAGCAGCTTAGCTACTGGCGGGGAGCTGTTTTTT
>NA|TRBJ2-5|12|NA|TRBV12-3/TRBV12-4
CASTLKTETQYF
TGTGCCAGCACGCTAAAAACAGAGACCCAGTACTTC
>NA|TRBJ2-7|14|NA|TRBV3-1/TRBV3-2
CASSQQGGGYEQYF
TGTGCCAGCAGCCAACAAGGTGGAGGCTACGAGCAGTACTTC
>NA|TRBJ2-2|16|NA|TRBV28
CASSPSWRGLTGELFF
TGTGCCAGCAGTCCCTCTTGGAGGGGACTCACCGGGGAGCTGTTTTTT
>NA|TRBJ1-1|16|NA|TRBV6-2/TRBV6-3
CASSKERVGAWTEAFF
TGTGCCAGCAGTAAGGAGAGGGTGGGTGCGTGGACTGAAGCTTTCTTT